These T cell receptor beta chains were read from a single sample in a study of cytomegalovirus exposure and HLA in healthy donors. Produced via immunoSEQ multiplex PCR; TCRdb's table is partial and in-frame only. This sample has about 160,000 clones; 82% occur once, and the top ten carry roughly 1.6%. The sequencing input was PBMCs. These receptor sequences come from a girl aged 5-17 years in good health and CMV-seropositive. CDR3s include the opening cysteine and the closing phenylalanine or tryptophan. D genes are given only for firm matches. Rows give clone size only sometimes, using once, few, many, or a class for an expanded clone.

J gene,D gene,clone size,V gene,CDR3 protein,CDR3 DNA
TRBJ2-7,TRBD2,-,TRBV11-2,CASSSVARRRGVSYEQYF,TGTGCCAGCAGCTCGGTTGCTCGGCGGCGGGGGGTCTCCTACGAGCAGTACTTC
TRBJ2-2,-,few,TRBV6-1,CASRGRPTGELFF,TGTGCCAGCAGGGGCCGCCCCACCGGGGAGCTGTTTTTT
TRBJ2-5,TRBD2,-,TRBV7-7,CASSLGRGNQETQYF,TGTGCTAGCAGCTTAGGGCGGGGGAACCAAGAGACCCAGTACTTC
TRBJ2-1,TRBD2,-,TRBV27,CASSLEAGGSYNEQFF,TGTGCCAGCAGTTTGGAGGCGGGAGGTTCCTACAATGAGCAGTTCTTC
TRBJ2-2,TRBD1,-,TRBV10-1,CASSEGGLNTGELFF,TGCGCCAGCAGTGAAGGGGGCCTTAACACCGGGGAGCTGTTTTTT
TRBJ1-3,-,-,TRBV5-6,CASSSLQALSGNTIYF,TGTGCCAGCAGCTCCCTACAGGCCCTCTCTGGAAACACCATATATTTT
TRBJ2-7,TRBD1,-,TRBV5-1,CASSLYDRGYDEQYF,TGCGCCAGCAGCTTGTATGACAGGGGGTACGACGAGCAGTACTTC
TRBJ1-2,TRBD1,-,TRBV5-1,CASSLAGTGDYGYTF,TGCGCCAGCAGCTTGGCCGGGACAGGGGACTATGGCTACACCTTC
TRBJ1-2,-,-,TRBV7-9,CASSLGSHSKDGYTF,TGTGCCAGCAGCTTAGGAAGTCACTCTAAAGATGGCTACACCTTC
TRBJ2-2,-,-,TRBV2,CASSEQNTGELFF,TGTGCCAGCAGTGAACAAAACACCGGGGAGCTGTTTTTT
TRBJ2-1,-,-,TRBV5-1,CASSDFASYNEQFF,TGCGCCAGCAGCGACTTTGCCTCCTACAATGAGCAGTTCTTC
TRBJ2-3,TRBD2,-,TRBV11-2,CASRLAGGDTQYF,TGTGCCAGCCGACTAGCGGGGGGTGATACGCAGTATTTT